Listed below are T cell receptor beta chains from one sample, sequenced in a study of T cells in Graves' hyperthyroidism and ophthalmopathy. TCRdb re-analysed the multiplex PCR reads in MiXCR, keeping a single row per CDR3 protein. The sample has more than 350,000 distinct CDR3 sequences; approximately 15% are singletons. Sample: blood. The receptor set was obtained from a woman under 40 with Graves' ophthalmopathy. Each CDR3 is given with its conserved first and last residue.

cdr3_aa v_call cdr3_length
CASRESHTGRSPLHF TRBV2 15
CASSPSSGGYPYNEQFF TRBV7-3 17
CASRRTGGGGYTF TRBV7-2 13
CSVHRDGYTF TRBV29-1 10
CASSGGLVSTDTQYF TRBV5-1 15
CSLSTSPVADTQYF TRBV20-1 14
CSARVGGEVAKNIQYF TRBV20-1 16
CASSDPMDEQYF TRBV13 12
CASSQTGGKYGYTF TRBV28 14
CASKPDWDSYYEQYF TRBV6-1 15
CASSSQTSSYNSPLHF TRBV27 16
CASTPGMGGEAFF TRBV5-6 13
CASSLAGSGPYNEQFF TRBV7-6 16
CASSSGGPGAAQYF TRBV12-3/TRBV12-4 14